Listed below are T cell receptor beta chains from one sample, sequenced in a study of blood T cells in healthy people across ages. TCRdb recomputed calls from the 5' RACE reads with MiXCR, one row per CDR3 protein. The profile shows about 1,500,000 distinct CDR3 sequences, roughly 40% of them singletons. Sample: blood. The receptors stem from a woman in her late teens or twenties in good health. Both conserved end residues are part of each CDR3. Each record gives: D gene, V gene, clone size, J gene, CDR3 protein, CDR3 DNA. The D gene is left open where the match is weak. Expanded clones get a size class; other rows say once, few or many, or leave the size out.

-	TRBV27	-	TRBJ1-1	CASSSRGGGKNTEAFF	TGTGCCAGCAGCTCCCGCGGCGGCGGAAAGAACACTGAAGCTTTCTTT
-	TRBV7-9	few	TRBJ2-7	CASSFPLSGENEQYF	TGTGCCAGCAGCTTCCCTTTATCGGGCGAAAACGAGCAGTACTTC
-	TRBV4-1	once	TRBJ2-7	CASSPSGATVLSSYEQYF	TGCGCCAGCAGCCCCTCAGGGGCAACCGTTTTGAGCTCCTACGAGCAGTACTTC
-	TRBV28	-	TRBJ2-7	CASRPGSQVHEQYF	TGTGCCAGCAGGCCGGGCTCCCAGGTCCACGAGCAGTACTTC
-	TRBV2	-	TRBJ2-1	CASSVGPMDEQFF	TGTGCCAGCAGCGTGGGGCCGATGGATGAGCAGTTCTTC
TRBD2	TRBV2	-	TRBJ2-3	CASSPDGRSGNTQYF	TGTGCCAGCAGTCCGGACGGGAGGAGCGGCAATACGCAGTATTTT
-	TRBV7-9	-	TRBJ1-2	CASSLGGRGGHGYTF	TGTGCCAGCAGCTTAGGGGGCAGGGGCGGACATGGCTACACCTTC
-	TRBV9	few	TRBJ2-1	CASSDRDRNYNEQFF	TGTGCCAGCAGCGATCGCGACAGGAATTACAATGAGCAGTTCTTC
-	TRBV28	few	TRBJ2-3	CASTVGGDTQYF	TGTGCCAGTACCGTGGGGGGAGATACGCAGTATTTT
TRBD1	TRBV10-3	-	TRBJ2-7	CAIRRDSSYEQYF	TGTGCCATCAGACGGGACAGCTCCTACGAGCAGTACTTC
-	TRBV20-1	-	TRBJ1-5	CSARDLGDQPQHF	TGCAGTGCTAGAGATCTTGGGGATCAGCCCCAGCATTTT
TRBD1	TRBV15	-	TRBJ1-5	CATSSGDRGDQPQHF	TGTGCCACCAGCAGCGGGGACAGGGGGGATCAGCCCCAGCATTTT
-	TRBV10-3	-	TRBJ2-5	CAISASVGEEYF	TGTGCCATCAGTGCGTCCGTGGGTGAGGAGTACTTC
-	TRBV7-9	-	TRBJ2-3	CASSLEQGRYTDTQYF	TGTGCCAGCAGCTTAGAGCAGGGGCGCTACACAGATACGCAGTATTTT
-	TRBV30	-	TRBJ1-5	CAWSRGRDQPQHF	TGTGCCTGGAGTAGGGGTAGGGATCAGCCCCAGCATTTT
-	TRBV5-1	few	TRBJ2-7	CASSLGEHSYEQYF	TGCGCCAGCAGCTTGGGAGAACACTCCTACGAGCAGTACTTC
-	TRBV29-1	few	TRBJ1-1	CSALTSTEAFF	TGCAGCGCCCTGACAAGCACTGAAGCTTTCTTT
TRBD2	TRBV6-5	few	TRBJ2-6	CATLGGLTGANVLTF	TGTGCCACTTTGGGGGGGTTGACTGGGGCCAACGTCCTGACTTTC
-	TRBV24-1	-	TRBJ1-2	CATWDPSPRGYTF	TGTGCCACCTGGGATCCGAGCCCTCGGGGCTACACCTTC
TRBD1	TRBV28	-	TRBJ2-5	CALGGPNRKTQYF	TGTGCACTAGGGGGCCCGAACAGGAAGACCCAGTACTTC
TRBD2	TRBV20-1	-	TRBJ2-3	CSGSSGGARDTQYF	TGCAGTGGGTCTAGCGGGGGGGCGAGGGATACGCAGTATTTT
TRBD2	TRBV15	-	TRBJ2-1	CATSLREVYNEQFF	TGTGCCACCAGTCTCCGGGAGGTTTACAATGAGCAGTTCTTC
-	TRBV29-1	many	TRBJ2-7	CSVDKGTDEQYF	TGCAGCGTTGATAAGGGAACAGACGAGCAGTACTTC
-	TRBV20-1	few	TRBJ2-4	CSARDQGAPPDIQYF	TGCAGTGCTAGAGATCAAGGAGCGCCGCCGGACATTCAGTACTTC
TRBD2	TRBV3-1	-	TRBJ2-1	CASSPEAGGLYNEQFF	TGTGCCAGCAGCCCTGAAGCGGGAGGGCTATACAATGAGCAGTTCTTC
-	TRBV5-1	-	TRBJ2-1	CASSPRELDRFF	TGCGCCAGCAGCCCCCGGGAACTAGACCGGTTCTTC
-	TRBV7-2	-	TRBJ2-7	CASSKLWSSYNEQYF	TGTGCCAGCAGCAAACTCTGGAGCTCCTACAATGAGCAGTACTTC
TRBD2	TRBV20-1	-	TRBJ2-3	CSARSPGTSGGYTDTQYF	TGCAGTGCTAGATCCCCCGGGACTAGCGGGGGGTACACAGATACGCAGTATTTT
-	TRBV20-1	few	TRBJ2-6	CSVGKVSLSGANVLTF	TGCAGCGTTGGGAAGGTTTCCTTATCTGGGGCCAACGTCCTGACTTTC
-	TRBV7-9	few	TRBJ2-5	CASSPSGVGNTQYF	TGTGCCAGCAGCCCCTCCGGGGTGGGAAATACCCAGTACTTC
-	TRBV27	-	TRBJ2-2	CASSLSDWDFLTGELFF	TGTGCCAGCAGTTTATCGGATTGGGACTTCCTCACCGGGGAGCTGTTTTTT
TRBD1	TRBV10-3	-	TRBJ1-1	CAISEQDREVFF	TGTGCCATCAGCGAGCAGGACAGGGAAGTTTTCTTT
TRBD2	TRBV11-1	-	TRBJ2-1	CASSRAGLSYNEQFF	TGTGCCAGCAGCCGAGCGGGACTATCCTACAATGAGCAGTTCTTC
TRBD1	TRBV25-1	-	TRBJ1-2	CASSSTRTGAYGYTF	TGTGCCAGCAGTAGCACACGGACAGGGGCCTATGGCTACACCTTC
TRBD1	TRBV9	-	TRBJ2-5	CASSVGQQGVTETQYF	TGTGCCAGCAGCGTGGGCCAACAGGGGGTTACGGAGACCCAGTACTTC
-	TRBV4-1	-	TRBJ1-5	CASSRNGPEPHQPQHF	TGCGCCAGCAGCCGGAATGGTCCCGAACCCCATCAGCCCCAGCATTTT
TRBD1	TRBV10-1	-	TRBJ1-6	CASSEGTGDNSPLHF	TGCGCCAGCAGTGAAGGGACAGGAGATAATTCACCCCTCCACTTT
-	TRBV6-1	few	TRBJ2-5	CAGREIQEGTQYF	TGTGCCGGACGAGAAATCCAAGAGGGGACCCAGTACTTC
TRBD1	TRBV5-1	-	TRBJ2-1	CASSPTGGHNEQFF	TGCGCCAGCAGCCCGACAGGGGGCCACAATGAGCAGTTCTTC
-	TRBV28	-	TRBJ2-3	CASSWKGDTQYF	TGTGCCAGCAGTTGGAAGGGGGATACGCAGTATTTT
-	TRBV20-1	-	TRBJ1-1	CSPGGGAKTEAFF	TGCAGCCCTGGGGGAGGAGCGAAAACTGAAGCTTTCTTT
TRBD2	TRBV7-2	many	TRBJ2-7	CASSLRLAGAYEQYF	TGTGCCAGCAGTTTACGGCTAGCGGGAGCCTACGAGCAGTACTTC